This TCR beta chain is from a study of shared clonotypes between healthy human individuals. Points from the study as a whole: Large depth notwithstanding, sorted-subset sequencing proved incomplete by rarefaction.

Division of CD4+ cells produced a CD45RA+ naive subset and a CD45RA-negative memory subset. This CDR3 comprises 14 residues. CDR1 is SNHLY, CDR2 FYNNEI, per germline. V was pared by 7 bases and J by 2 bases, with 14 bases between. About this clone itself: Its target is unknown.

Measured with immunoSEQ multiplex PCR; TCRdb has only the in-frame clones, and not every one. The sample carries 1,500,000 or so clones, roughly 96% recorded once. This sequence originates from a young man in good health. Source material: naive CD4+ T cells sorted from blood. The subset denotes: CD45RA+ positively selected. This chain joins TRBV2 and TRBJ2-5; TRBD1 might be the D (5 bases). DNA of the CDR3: TGTGCCAGCAACCCAGGGCAGACACAAGAGACCCAGTACTTC. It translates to CASNPGQTQETQYF.